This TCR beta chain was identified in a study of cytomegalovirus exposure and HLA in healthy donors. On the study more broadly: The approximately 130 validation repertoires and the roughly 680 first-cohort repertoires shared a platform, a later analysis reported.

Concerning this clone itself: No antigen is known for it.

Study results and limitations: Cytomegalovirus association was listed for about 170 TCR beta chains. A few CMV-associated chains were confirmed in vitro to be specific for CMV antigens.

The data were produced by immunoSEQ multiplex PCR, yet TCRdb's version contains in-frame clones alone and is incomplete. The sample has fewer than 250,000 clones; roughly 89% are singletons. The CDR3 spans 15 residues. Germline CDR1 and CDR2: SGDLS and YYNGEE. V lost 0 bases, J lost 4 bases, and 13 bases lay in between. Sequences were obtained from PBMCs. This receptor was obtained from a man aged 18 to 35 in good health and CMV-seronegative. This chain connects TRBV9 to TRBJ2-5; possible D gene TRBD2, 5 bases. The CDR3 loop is CASSVDPGGLETQYF. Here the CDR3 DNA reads TGTGCCAGCAGCGTAGACCCGGGCGGGCTAGAGACCCAGTACTTC. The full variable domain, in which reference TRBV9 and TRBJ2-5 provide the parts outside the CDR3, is DSGVTQTPKHLITATGQRVTLRCSPRSGDLSVYWYQQSLDQGLQFLIQYYNGEERAKGNILERFSAQQFPDLHSELNLSSLELGDSALYFCASSVDPGGLETQYFGPGTRLLVL.